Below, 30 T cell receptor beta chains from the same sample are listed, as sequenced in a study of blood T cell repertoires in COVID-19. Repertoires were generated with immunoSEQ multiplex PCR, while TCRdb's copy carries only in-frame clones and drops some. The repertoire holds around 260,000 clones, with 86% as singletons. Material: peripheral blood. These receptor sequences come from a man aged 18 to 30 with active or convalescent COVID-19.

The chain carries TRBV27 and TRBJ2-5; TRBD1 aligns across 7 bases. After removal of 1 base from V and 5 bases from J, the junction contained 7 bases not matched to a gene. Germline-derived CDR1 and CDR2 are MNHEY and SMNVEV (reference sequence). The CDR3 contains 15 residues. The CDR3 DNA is TGTGCCAGCAGTTTATTAGGTGGACAGGACGAGACCCAGTACTTC. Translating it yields CASSLLGGQDETQYF.

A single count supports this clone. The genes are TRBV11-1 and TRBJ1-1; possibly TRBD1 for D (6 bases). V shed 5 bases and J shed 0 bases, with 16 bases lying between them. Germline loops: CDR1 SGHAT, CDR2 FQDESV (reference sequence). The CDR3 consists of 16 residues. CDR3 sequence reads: CASSPGQFLLNTEAFF. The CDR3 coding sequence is TGTGCCAGCAGCCCAGGACAGTTTCTCTTGAACACTGAAGCTTTCTTT.

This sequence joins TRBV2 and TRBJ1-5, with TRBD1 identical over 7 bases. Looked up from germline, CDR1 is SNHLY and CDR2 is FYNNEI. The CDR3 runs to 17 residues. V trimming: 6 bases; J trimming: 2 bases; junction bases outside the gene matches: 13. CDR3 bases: TGTGCCAGCAGACCAGGGACAGTCAGGGGTGGCAATCAGCCCCAGCATTTT. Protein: CASRPGTVRGGNQPQHF. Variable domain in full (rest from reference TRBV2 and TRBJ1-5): EPEVTQTPSHQVTQMGQEVILRCVPISNHLYFYWYRQILGQKVEFLVSFYNNEISEKSEIFDDQFSVERPDGSNFTLKIRSTKLEDSAMYFCASRPGTVRGGNQPQHFGDGTRLSIL.

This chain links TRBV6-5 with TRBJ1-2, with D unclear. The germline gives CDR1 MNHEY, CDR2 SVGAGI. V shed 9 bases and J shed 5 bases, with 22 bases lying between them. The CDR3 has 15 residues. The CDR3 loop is CASEPSMDLGYGYTF. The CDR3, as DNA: TGTGCCAGTGAACCCTCAATGGACTTAGGGTATGGCTACACCTTC.

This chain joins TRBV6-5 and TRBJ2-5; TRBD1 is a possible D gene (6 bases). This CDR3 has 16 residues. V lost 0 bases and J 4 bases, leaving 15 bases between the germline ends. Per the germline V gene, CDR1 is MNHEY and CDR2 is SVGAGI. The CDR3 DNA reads TGTGCCAGCAGTTACTCGGTGGACAGAAGTTTAGAGACCCAGTACTTC. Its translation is CASSYSVDRSLETQYF.

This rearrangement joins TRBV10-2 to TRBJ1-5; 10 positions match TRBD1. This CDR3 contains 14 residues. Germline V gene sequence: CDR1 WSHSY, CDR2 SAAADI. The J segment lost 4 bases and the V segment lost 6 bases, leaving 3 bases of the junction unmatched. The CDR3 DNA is TGCGCCAGCAGGGGGGACAGGGGTAATCAGCCCCAGCATTTT. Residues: CASRGDRGNQPQHF.

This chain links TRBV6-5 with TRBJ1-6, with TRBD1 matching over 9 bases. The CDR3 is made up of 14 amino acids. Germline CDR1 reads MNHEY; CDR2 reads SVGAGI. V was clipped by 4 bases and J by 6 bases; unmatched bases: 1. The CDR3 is CASSLDRGNSPLHF. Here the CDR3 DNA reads TGTGCCAGCAGTTTGGACAGGGGTAATTCACCCCTCCACTTT.

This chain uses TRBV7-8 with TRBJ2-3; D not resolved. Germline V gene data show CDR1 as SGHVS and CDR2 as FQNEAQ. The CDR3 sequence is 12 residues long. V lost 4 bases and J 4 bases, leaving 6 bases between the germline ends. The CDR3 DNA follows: TGTGCCAGCAGCTCTGTTTCAGATACGCAGTATTTT. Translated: CASSSVSDTQYF.

CDR3 region: CAWRSGTGAYGYTF. The CDR3 nucleotides read TGTGCCTGGAGAAGCGGGACAGGGGCCTATGGCTACACCTTC. The genes are TRBV30 and TRBJ1-2; TRBD1 aligns across 10 bases. Germline assignment: CDR1 GTSNPN and CDR2 SVGIG (reference sequence). V dropped 3 bases and J dropped 4; count of bases not matched to a gene: 5. The length of the CDR3 is 14 residues.

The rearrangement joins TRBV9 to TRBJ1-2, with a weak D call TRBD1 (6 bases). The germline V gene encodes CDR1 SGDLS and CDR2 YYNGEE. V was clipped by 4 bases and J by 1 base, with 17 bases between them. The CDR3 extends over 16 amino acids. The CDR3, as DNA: TGTGCCAGCAGCCCAGGGGCAGACGATGATAACTATGGCTACACCTTC. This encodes CASSPGADDDNYGYTF.

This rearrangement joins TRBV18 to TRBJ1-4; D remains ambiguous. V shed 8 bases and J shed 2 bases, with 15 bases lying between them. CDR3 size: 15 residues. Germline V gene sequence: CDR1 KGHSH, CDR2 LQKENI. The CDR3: CASASKALTNEKLFF. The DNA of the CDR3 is TGTGCCAGCGCATCGAAAGCTCTCACTAATGAAAAACTGTTTTTT.

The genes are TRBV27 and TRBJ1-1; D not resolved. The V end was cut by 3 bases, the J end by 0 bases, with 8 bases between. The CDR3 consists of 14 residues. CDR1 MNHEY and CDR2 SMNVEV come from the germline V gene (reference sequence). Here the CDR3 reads CASSFRTMNTEAFF. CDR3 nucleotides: TGTGCCAGCAGTTTCCGGACTATGAACACTGAAGCTTTCTTT.

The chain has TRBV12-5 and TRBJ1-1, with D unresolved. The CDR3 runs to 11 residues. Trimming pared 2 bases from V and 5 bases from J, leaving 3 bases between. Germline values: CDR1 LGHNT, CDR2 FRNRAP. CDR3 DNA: TGTGCTAGTGGTTTGCGGACTGAAGCTTTCTTT. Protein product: CASGLRTEAFF. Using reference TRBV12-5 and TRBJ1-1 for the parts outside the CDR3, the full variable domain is DARVTQTPRHKVTEMGQEVTMRCQPILGHNTVFWYRQTMMQGLELLAYFRNRAPLDDSGMPKDRFSAEMPDATLATLKIQPSEPRDSAVYFCASGLRTEAFFGQGTRLTVV.

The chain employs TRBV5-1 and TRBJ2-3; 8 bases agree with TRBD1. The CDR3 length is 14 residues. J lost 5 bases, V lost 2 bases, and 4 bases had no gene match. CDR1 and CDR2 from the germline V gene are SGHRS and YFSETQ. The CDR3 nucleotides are TGCGCCAGCAGCTTCGGACAGGGAGGAGATACGCAGTATTTT. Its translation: CASSFGQGGDTQYF. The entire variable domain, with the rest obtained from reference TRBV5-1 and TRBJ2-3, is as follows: KAGVTQTPRYLIKTRGQQVTLSCSPISGHRSVSWYQQTPGQGLQFLFEYFSETQRNKGNFPGRFSGRQFSNSRSEMNVSTLELGDSALYLCASSFGQGGDTQYFGPGTRLTVL.

The DNA for the CDR3 is TGCGCCAGCAGCCCCGGAAAGCGGGGGGGGACAGATACGCAGTATTTT. It codes for CASSPGKRGGTDTQYF. This chain joins TRBV5-1 and TRBJ2-3, with TRBD2 matching 10 bases. Germline V gene sequence: CDR1 SGHRS, CDR2 YFSETQ. The CDR3 extends over 16 amino acids. V shed 4 bases, J shed 3 bases, and the junction held 8 bases outside the gene matches.

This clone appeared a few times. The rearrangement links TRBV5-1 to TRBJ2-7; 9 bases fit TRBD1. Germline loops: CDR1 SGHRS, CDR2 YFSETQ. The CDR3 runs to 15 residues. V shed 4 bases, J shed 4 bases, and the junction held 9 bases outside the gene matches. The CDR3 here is CASSPGTGNRYEQYF. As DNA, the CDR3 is TGCGCCAGCAGCCCCGGGACAGGGAATCGTTACGAGCAGTACTTC.

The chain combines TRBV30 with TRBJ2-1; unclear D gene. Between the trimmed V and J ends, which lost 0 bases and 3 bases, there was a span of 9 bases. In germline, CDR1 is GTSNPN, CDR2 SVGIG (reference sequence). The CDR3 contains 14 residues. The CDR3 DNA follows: TGTGCCTGGAGTGTACCTAGTTTCTACAATGAGCAGTTCTTC. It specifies CAWSVPSFYNEQFF.

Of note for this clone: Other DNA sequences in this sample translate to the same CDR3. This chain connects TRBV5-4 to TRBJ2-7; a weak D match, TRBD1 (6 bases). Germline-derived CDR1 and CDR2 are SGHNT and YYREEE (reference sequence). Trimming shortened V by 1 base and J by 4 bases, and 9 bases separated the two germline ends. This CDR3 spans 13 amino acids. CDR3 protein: CASSLPGAYEQYF. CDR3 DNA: TGTGCCAGCAGCTTGCCAGGGGCTTACGAGCAGTACTTC.

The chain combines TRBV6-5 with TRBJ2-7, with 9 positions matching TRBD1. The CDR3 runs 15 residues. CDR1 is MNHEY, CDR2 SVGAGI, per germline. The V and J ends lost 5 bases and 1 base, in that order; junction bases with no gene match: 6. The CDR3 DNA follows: TGTGCCAGCAGTACCTACAGGGGGCAATCCTACGAGCAGTACTTC. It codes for CASSTYRGQSYEQYF.

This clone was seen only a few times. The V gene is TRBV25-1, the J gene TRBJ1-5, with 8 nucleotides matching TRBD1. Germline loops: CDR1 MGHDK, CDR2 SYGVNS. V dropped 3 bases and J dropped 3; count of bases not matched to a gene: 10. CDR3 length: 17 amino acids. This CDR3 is CASSDGSRDRINQPQHF. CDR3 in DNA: TGTGCCAGCAGTGATGGGAGCCGGGACAGGATCAATCAGCCCCAGCATTTT.

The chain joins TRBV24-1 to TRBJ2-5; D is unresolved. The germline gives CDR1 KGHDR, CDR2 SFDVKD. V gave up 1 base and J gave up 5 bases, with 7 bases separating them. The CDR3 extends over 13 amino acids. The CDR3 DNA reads TGTGCCACCAGTGATTTCTTATTGGAGACCCAGTACTTC. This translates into CATSDFLLETQYF.

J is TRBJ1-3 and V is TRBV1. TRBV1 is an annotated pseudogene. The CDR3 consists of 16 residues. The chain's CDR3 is CTSRIYRSNSGNTIYF. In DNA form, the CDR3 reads TGCACCAGTCGAATATACCGGTCAAACTCTGGAAACACCATATATTTT.

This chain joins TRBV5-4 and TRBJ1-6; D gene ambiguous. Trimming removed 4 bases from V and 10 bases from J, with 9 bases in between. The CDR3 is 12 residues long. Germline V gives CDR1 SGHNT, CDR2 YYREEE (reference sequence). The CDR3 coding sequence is TGTGCCAGCAGCCTCGGGGTATCACCCCTCCACTTT. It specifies CASSLGVSPLHF.

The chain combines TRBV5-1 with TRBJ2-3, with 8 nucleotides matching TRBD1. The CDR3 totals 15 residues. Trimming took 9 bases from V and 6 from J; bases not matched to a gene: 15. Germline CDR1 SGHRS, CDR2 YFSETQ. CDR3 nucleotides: TGCGCCACCCAACATGGCGGACAGGGTGGGGATACGCAGTATTTT. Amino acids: CATQHGGQGGDTQYF.

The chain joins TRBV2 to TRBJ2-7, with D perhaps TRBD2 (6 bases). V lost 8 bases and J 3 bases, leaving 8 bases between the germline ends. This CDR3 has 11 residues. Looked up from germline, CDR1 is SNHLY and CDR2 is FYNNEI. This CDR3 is CASAGSYEQYF. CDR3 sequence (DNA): TGTGCCAGCGCGGGGAGCTACGAGCAGTACTTC.

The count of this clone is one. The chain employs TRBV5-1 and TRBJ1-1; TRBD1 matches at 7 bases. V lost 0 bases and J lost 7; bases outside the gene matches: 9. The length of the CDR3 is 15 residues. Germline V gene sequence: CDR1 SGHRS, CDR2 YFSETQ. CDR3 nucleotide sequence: TGCGCCAGCAGCTTGGAAGGGACAGTGGATGATGAAGCTTTCTTT. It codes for CASSLEGTVDDEAFF.

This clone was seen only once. The CDR3 DNA reads TGTGCCAGCAGCCAACCGGGACAGGGGCTGGATGAGCAGTTCTTC. It is translated as CASSQPGQGLDEQFF. The V call is TRBV7-6, the J call TRBJ2-1; 10 nucleotides line up with TRBD1. This CDR3 region has 15 residues. Germline trimming cut 5 bases from V and 8 bases from J; bases unmatched to any gene: 9. Germline-derived CDR1 and CDR2 are SGHVS and FNYEAQ. Together with reference TRBV7-6 and TRBJ2-1, the CDR3 gives the full variable domain: GAGVSQSPRYKVTKRGQDVALRCDPISGHVSLYWYRQALGQGPEFLTYFNYEAQQDKSGLPNDRFSAERPEGSISTLTIQRTEQRDSAMYRCASSQPGQGLDEQFFGPGTRLTVL.

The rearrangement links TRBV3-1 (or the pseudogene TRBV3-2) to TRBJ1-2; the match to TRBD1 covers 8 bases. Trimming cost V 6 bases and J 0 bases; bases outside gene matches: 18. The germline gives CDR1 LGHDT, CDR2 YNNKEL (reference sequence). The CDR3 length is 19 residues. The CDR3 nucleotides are TGTGCCAGCAGTCCTACATTTTCGGGACAGGCTATTTCTAACTATGGCTACACCTTC. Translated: CASSPTFSGQAISNYGYTF.

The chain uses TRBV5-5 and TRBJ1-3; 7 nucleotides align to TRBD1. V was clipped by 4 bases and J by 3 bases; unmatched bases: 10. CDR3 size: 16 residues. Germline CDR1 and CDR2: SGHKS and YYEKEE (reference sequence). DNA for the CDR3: TGTGCCAGCAGCCTTTGGACAGGAAGAGATGGAAACACCATATATTTT. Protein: CASSLWTGRDGNTIYF.

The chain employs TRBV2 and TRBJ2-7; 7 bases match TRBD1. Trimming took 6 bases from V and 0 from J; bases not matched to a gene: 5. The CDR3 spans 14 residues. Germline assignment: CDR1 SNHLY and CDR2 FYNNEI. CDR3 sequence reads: CASRGQETSYEQYF. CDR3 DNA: TGTGCCAGCAGAGGACAGGAAACCTCCTACGAGCAGTACTTC.